A selection of T cell receptor beta chains follows, all from one sample in a study of early T cells in non-severe SARS-CoV-2 infection. TCRdb passed the 5' RACE reads through MiXCR, listing each CDR3 protein once. The sample lists 120,000 or so distinct CDR3 sequences, approximately 12% occurring once. The input for sequencing was whole blood, taken at baseline. The receptors shown here come from an adult who was a healthcare worker with PCR-confirmed SARS-CoV-2 infection or an uninfected control (not recorded which). Each CDR3 is given with its conserved first and last residue. The order of the fields is V gene, J gene, clone size, D gene, CDR3 DNA, CDR3 protein. The D gene is left open where the match is weak. For some rows the clone size is stated as once, few or many, or as a class when expanded; others skip it.

V: TRBV6-5; J: TRBJ2-1; size: -; D: TRBD1; DNA: TGTGCCAGCAGTCCACTGACAGGGAGCGGTGAGCAGTTCTTC; CDR3: CASSPLTGSGEQFF
V: TRBV7-3; J: TRBJ2-7; size: -; D: TRBD2; DNA: TGTGCCAGCAGCTTCGGAATAGCGGGTACCTACGAGCAGTACTTC; CDR3: CASSFGIAGTYEQYF
V: TRBV7-9; J: TRBJ2-7; size: -; D: TRBD2; DNA: TGTGCCAGCAGCGGCAGCGGGACTCGGGGCGAGCAGTACTTC; CDR3: CASSGSGTRGEQYF
V: TRBV20-1; J: TRBJ1-3; size: few; D: -; DNA: TGCAGTGCTACAGACAGGTGGACCGCTGGAAACACCATATATTTT; CDR3: CSATDRWTAGNTIYF
V: TRBV13; J: TRBJ2-7; size: few; D: -; DNA: TGTGCCAGCAGCCCCCGCGCAGACACCTACGAGCAGTACTTC; CDR3: CASSPRADTYEQYF
V: TRBV30; J: TRBJ2-3; size: many; D: -; DNA: TGTGCCTGGAGTGTTCTGGATACGCAGTATTTT; CDR3: CAWSVLDTQYF
V: TRBV19; J: TRBJ2-4; size: -; D: -; DNA: TGTGCCAGTAGTAACGGTACGAACTTAGCCAAAAACATTCAGTACTTC; CDR3: CASSNGTNLAKNIQYF
V: TRBV7-2; J: TRBJ2-7; size: few; D: TRBD2; DNA: TGTGCCAGCAGCTTTGGGACTGGCGGGAGGGCCCCGTACGAGCAGTACTTC; CDR3: CASSFGTGGRAPYEQYF
V: TRBV20-1; J: TRBJ2-6; size: few; D: -; DNA: TGCAGTGCTAGGGACGGGGGCCCGAGCTCTGGGGCCAACGTCCTGACTTTC; CDR3: CSARDGGPSSGANVLTF
V: TRBV7-3; J: TRBJ2-3; size: few; D: -; DNA: TGTGCCAGCAGCCCACAGGGCTCTAGCACAGATACGCAGTATTTT; CDR3: CASSPQGSSTDTQYF
V: TRBV29-1; J: TRBJ1-1; size: few; D: -; DNA: TGCAGCGTTGAACATTTGAACACTGAAGCTTTCTTT; CDR3: CSVEHLNTEAFF
V: TRBV7-8; J: TRBJ2-5; size: few; D: -; DNA: TGTGCCAGCAGCCGACCGGGCTACCAAGAGACCCAGTACTTC; CDR3: CASSRPGYQETQYF
V: TRBV28; J: TRBJ1-2; size: -; D: -; DNA: TGTGCCAGCAGTGCGGATTGGAGGGACTATGGCTACACCTTC; CDR3: CASSADWRDYGYTF
V: TRBV30; J: TRBJ1-6; size: few; D: -; DNA: TGTGCCTGGAGTAATAGCCGGGCAGGATCCTCACCCCTCCACTTT; CDR3: CAWSNSRAGSSPLHF
V: TRBV19; J: TRBJ1-6; size: many; D: -; DNA: TGTGCCAGTAGTATAGGGTCATTCAGGCCCCTCCACTTT; CDR3: CASSIGSFRPLHF
V: TRBV9; J: TRBJ1-1; size: -; D: -; DNA: TGTGCCAGCAGCGTAGGAAAAGGGAACACTGAAGCTTTCTTT; CDR3: CASSVGKGNTEAFF
V: TRBV10-1; J: TRBJ2-7; size: -; D: -; DNA: TGCGCCAGCAGTGAAAGAGGGACCGAGCAGTACTTC; CDR3: CASSERGTEQYF
V: TRBV29-1; J: TRBJ2-3; size: few; D: -; DNA: TGCAGCGTTGAAGATTACCCCTTTCCCACAGATACGCAGTATTTT; CDR3: CSVEDYPFPTDTQYF
V: TRBV6-2/TRBV6-3; J: TRBJ2-3; size: many; D: -; DNA: TGTGCCAGCAGTTACCCCCTTAAGCAGCGCACAGATACGCAGTATTTT; CDR3: CASSYPLKQRTDTQYF
V: TRBV4-1; J: TRBJ1-1; size: -; D: -; DNA: TGCGCCAGCAGCCGTTGGGACGGGCAGAACACTGAAGCTTTCTTT; CDR3: CASSRWDGQNTEAFF
V: TRBV5-1; J: TRBJ2-5; size: -; D: TRBD2; DNA: TGCGCCAGCAGCTTGGCATTTCTTCGGGGGGAAGAGACCCAGTACTTC; CDR3: CASSLAFLRGEETQYF
V: TRBV9; J: TRBJ2-5; size: -; D: -; DNA: TGTGCCAGCAACAACAAGGGGGTCGGAGAGACCCAGTACTTC; CDR3: CASNNKGVGETQYF
V: TRBV6-6; J: TRBJ2-3; size: -; D: -; DNA: TGTGCCATTTCGGGATCGGGCACAGATACGCAGTATTTT; CDR3: CAISGSGTDTQYF
V: TRBV14; J: TRBJ2-5; size: few; D: -; DNA: TGTGCCAGCAGCCAAGACTGGGTTGGGGAGACCCAGTACTTC; CDR3: CASSQDWVGETQYF
V: TRBV7-9; J: TRBJ2-1; size: -; D: TRBD2; DNA: TGTGCCAGCAGCGCGCGCCGGACTAGCGGGGCGTACAATGAGCAGTCCTTC; CDR3: CASSARRTSGAYNEQSF
V: TRBV2; J: TRBJ1-5; size: -; D: TRBD1; DNA: TGTGCCAGCACCAGACAGGGGGCAAGCCAGCCCCAGCATTTT; CDR3: CASTRQGASQPQHF
V: TRBV7-6; J: TRBJ2-5; size: many; D: -; DNA: TGTGCCAGCAGCTTAATTCCGTACCAAGAGACCCAGTACTTC; CDR3: CASSLIPYQETQYF
V: TRBV10-3; J: TRBJ2-3; size: -; D: -; DNA: TGTGCCATCAGTGAGCGATCCACAGATACGCAGTATTTT; CDR3: CAISERSTDTQYF
V: TRBV19; J: TRBJ2-1; size: -; D: -; DNA: TGTGCCAGTAGTATCCTTCTGGGGACGGCTCCCTACAATGAGCAGTTCTTC; CDR3: CASSILLGTAPYNEQFF
V: TRBV12-3/TRBV12-4; J: TRBJ2-2; size: -; D: TRBD1; DNA: TGTGCCAGCAGCCCGGGGACAGGATTGAACACCGGGGAGCTGTTTTTT; CDR3: CASSPGTGLNTGELFF